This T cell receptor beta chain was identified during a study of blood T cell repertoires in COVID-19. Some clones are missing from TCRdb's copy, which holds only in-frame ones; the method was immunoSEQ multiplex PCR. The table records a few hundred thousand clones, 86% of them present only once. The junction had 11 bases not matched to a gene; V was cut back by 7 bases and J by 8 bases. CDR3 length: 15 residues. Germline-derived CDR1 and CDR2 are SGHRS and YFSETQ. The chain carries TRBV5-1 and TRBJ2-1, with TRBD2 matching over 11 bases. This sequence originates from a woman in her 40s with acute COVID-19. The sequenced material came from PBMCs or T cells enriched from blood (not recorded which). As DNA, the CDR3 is TGCGCCAGCGGGATTAGCGGGAGGGCCTTCGATGAGCAGTTCTTC. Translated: CASGISGRAFDEQFF.